The clone carrying this T cell receptor beta chain appeared a few times. The method was immunoSEQ multiplex PCR; TCRdb's version includes in-frame clones alone and lacks a portion of them. The sample includes about 130,000 clones, under 85% seen only once; the top ten take roughly 9%. The data originate from a study of blood T cell repertoires in COVID-19. As for the study in general: Specimens from acute and convalescent COVID-19 originated in the United States, Italy and Spain.

The V gene lost 0 bases and the J gene lost 4 bases, with 7 bases spanning the gap. This CDR3 is 13 amino acids long. Germline CDR1 and CDR2: MGHRA and YSYEKL. The sequence derives from a man aged 35-49 years with active or convalescent COVID-19. The chain couples TRBV4-1 to TRBJ2-7; no clear D. Sequencing was done on a sample of peripheral blood. The CDR3 sequence: CASSQEARYEQYF. Written as DNA, the CDR3 is TGCGCCAGCAGCCAAGAGGCCCGTTACGAGCAGTACTTC.